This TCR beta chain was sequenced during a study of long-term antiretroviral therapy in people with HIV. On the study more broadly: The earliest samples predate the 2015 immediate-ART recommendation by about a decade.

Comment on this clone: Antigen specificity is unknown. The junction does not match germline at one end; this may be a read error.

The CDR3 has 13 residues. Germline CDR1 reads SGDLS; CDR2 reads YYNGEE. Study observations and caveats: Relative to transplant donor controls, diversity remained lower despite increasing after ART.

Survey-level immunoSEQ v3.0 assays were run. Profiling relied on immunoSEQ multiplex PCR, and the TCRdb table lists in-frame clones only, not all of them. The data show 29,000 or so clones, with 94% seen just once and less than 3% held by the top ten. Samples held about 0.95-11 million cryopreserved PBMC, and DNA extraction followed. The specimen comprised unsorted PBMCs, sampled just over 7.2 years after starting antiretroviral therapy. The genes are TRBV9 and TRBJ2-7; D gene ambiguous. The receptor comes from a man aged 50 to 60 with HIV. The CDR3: CVSSVIPSYEQYF. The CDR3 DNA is TGTGTCAGCAGCGTAATCCCCAGCTACGAGCAGTACTTC.